This T cell receptor (beta chain) was sequenced in a study of Graves' ophthalmopathy and Graves' hyperthyroidism listed by TCRdb under 2018. Concerning the study at large: Peripheral blood was collected before any treatment was given, at the time of initial diagnosis. TCR beta repertoire signatures were used to distinguish Graves' ophthalmopathy from Graves' hyperthyroidism and to predict progression to ophthalmopathy. In total, 120 to 150 blood samples were TCR-sequenced: 40 to 45 ophthalmopathy, over 70 hyperthyroidism and some 17 hyperthyroidism-to-ophthalmopathy patients. To explore V-J signatures that separate ophthalmopathy from hyperthyroidism, a discovery set of around 97 patients was enrolled, consisting of 40 to 45 with ophthalmopathy and about 60 with stable hyperthyroidism. For independent validation, a separate cohort was made up of around 18 hyperthyroidism patients plus 17 patients who later progressed from hyperthyroidism to ophthalmopathy. In roughly 6 hyperthyroidism patients, T-cell repertoires of thyroid tissue and blood were compared. Following sample collection, hyperthyroidism patients were given methimazole at a starting dose of 30 mg daily, and ophthalmopathy patients were given high-dose intravenous methylprednisolone.

At least ten counts were recorded for this clonotype. This clone's antigen is unknown. Within one base of it there is no much larger clone, and no base qualities were kept. The full study reports these points: In validation, the model predicted ophthalmopathy progression with 55% to 71% sensitivity and less than 80% specificity; roughly 11 predicted patients were CT-confirmed with GO in a median of about 6.1 months. In cross-validation, the 13-signature model distinguished ophthalmopathy from stable hyperthyroidism with about 90% sensitivity and roughly 81% specificity, and in the test set the corresponding values were approximately 80% and 75%. Sample size was not statistically predetermined, and group allocation was not concealed from the investigators. Most of the expanded thyroid clonotypes with a frequency above 0.001 were also detected in blood, and it was suggested that the thyroid immune response may be reflected by blood repertoires.

Stable hyperthyroidism was defined as no progression to ophthalmopathy within 18 months of follow-up. Patients with hyperthyroidism were aged 18 to 65 years, had been newly diagnosed, and had a disease duration of less than 2 months. Patients with other autoimmune diseases, uncontrolled infections, pregnancy or lactation were excluded. Clinical symptoms, serum thyroxine, TRAb, thyroid ultrasound and orbital computed tomography formed the basis of the diagnosis. Ficoll-Paque density gradient centrifugation was used to isolate PBMCs from about 9 ml of fresh peripheral blood. Total RNA was extracted using Trizol reagent, and RNA quality was checked on an Agilent 2100 Bioanalyzer. There are 14 amino acids in the CDR3, from cysteine to phenylalanine inclusive. Only the CDR3 portion is preserved as DNA: 42 bases, with reading frame beginning at the first base. Germline trimming: 5 bases from V, 7 bases from J; junction bases outside gene matches: 5. For CDR1 and CDR2, the germline V gene lists MDHEN and SYDVKM.

For repertoire sequencing, the TCR beta CDR3 regions were amplified from RNA transcripts. HTBI primers and the Qiagen OneStep RT-PCR kit were used in a first-round RT-PCR, which was followed by a second-round multiplex PCR, size selection and purification. The libraries underwent paired-end sequencing with 100 bp reads on an Illumina HiSeq2000. Regarding the original processing steps: SOAPnuke was used to process the reads, throwing out any read that had adapters, had uncalled bases, had a mean Phred below 15, or lacked an exact constant-primer or identifier match. COPE v1.2.5 was used to merge high-quality paired reads. Each unique nucleotide sequence was defined as a clonotype, and clonotypes were aligned to IMGT TRB V, D and J references with MiTCR v1.1. The analysis was limited to V-J combinations with a frequency above 0.0001, which together covered more than 98% of repertoires. For each V-J combination, a TCR clonal expansion and chaos score was defined as F50 clonal expansion divided by the chaos observed in the TCRdist matrix. Welch's t-statistics and random forest were used to narrow the features down to around twelve V-J combinations, which were then fed into a naive Bayes classifier. The similarity between thyroid and blood repertoires was quantified using the Morisita-Horn index. TCRdb itself trimmed the public reads at Q25 with fastp, ran MiXCR and retained productive beta chains. Rows are combined by CDR3 protein, so each entry shows the most common genes and DNA. The V and J calls were determined by TCRdb, not by the authors. The sample has some 350,000 distinct CDR3 sequences on record, approximately 17% of them singletons. Roughly 2.4% of the sample is held by the ten biggest clonotypes.

Sequenced material: peripheral blood. The source of this sequence is an adult woman with stable Graves' hyperthyroidism. The rearrangement combines TRBV28 with TRBJ1-6; 7 bases in the junction line up with TRBD1. CDR3 region: CASSAGTENSPLHF. The nucleotides are TGTGCCAGCAGTGCCGGGACAGAGAATTCACCCCTCCACTTT.